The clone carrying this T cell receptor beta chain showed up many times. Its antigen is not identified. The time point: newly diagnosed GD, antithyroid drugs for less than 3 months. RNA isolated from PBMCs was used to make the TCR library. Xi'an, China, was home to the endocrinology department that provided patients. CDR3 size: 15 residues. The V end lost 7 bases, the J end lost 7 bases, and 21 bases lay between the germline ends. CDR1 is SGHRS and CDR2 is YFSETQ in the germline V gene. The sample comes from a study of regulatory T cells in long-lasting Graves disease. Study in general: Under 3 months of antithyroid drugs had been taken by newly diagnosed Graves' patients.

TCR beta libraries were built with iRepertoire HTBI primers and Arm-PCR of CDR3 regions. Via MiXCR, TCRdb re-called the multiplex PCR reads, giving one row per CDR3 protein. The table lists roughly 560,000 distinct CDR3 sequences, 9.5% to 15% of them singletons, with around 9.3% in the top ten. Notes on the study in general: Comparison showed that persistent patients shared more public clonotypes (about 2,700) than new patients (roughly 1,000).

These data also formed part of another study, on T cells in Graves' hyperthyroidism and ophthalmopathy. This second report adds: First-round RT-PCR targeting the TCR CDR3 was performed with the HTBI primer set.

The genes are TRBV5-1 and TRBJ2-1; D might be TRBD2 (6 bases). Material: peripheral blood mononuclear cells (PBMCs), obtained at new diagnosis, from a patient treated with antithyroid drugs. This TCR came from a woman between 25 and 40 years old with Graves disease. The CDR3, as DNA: TGCGCCAGCGGAGCGGGCTTAGGGCCCCCTAATGAGCAGTTCTTC. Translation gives CASGAGLGPPNEQFF.